This TCR beta chain emerged from a study of cytomegalovirus exposure and HLA in healthy donors. Overall study context: HLA-typed donors were the source of approximately 85 million unique TCRs, which an early data release held. Study findings and constraints: CMV serostatus stood as the only immune exposure information on hand.

This CDR3 is 14 amino acids long. Per germline, CDR1 SGHRS and CDR2 YFSETQ. The V and J ends lost 4 bases and 2 bases respectively, with 13 bases between them. Worth noting for this clone: Its antigen remains unknown.

Researchers ran the PCR with 60 Vbeta and 13 Jbeta primers. Clones were read by immunoSEQ multiplex PCR, and TCRdb kept only the in-frame ones, dropping some. The sample records about 98,000 clones, around two thirds being singletons. Sequencing was carried out using PBMCs. The TCR originated in a male donor in good health and CMV-seronegative. The chain links TRBV5-1 to TRBJ2-7, with D perhaps matching TRBD1 (6 bases). This CDR3 reads CASSPTGTPYEQYF. The DNA of the CDR3 is TGCGCCAGCAGCCCCACAGGGACCCCCTACGAGCAGTACTTC.